This T cell receptor (beta chain) was identified in a study of cytomegalovirus exposure and HLA in healthy donors. The PCR made use of 60 Vbeta and 13 Jbeta primers. Measured with immunoSEQ multiplex PCR; TCRdb has only the in-frame clones, and not every one. Seen here are 90,000 to 120,000 clones, around 69% observed once, and the top ten hold about 2%. Study-wide results and limits: CMV serostatus was the sole immune exposure data available. A later analysis, which compared TCR beta chains of equal frequency, found the HLA-associated ones more clonally expanded.

The CDR3 totals 14 residues. V lost 10 bases to trimming and J lost 4 bases, with 19 bases between them. Germline CDR1 and CDR2: ENHRY and SYGVKD. The count of this clone is one. Its antigen is undetermined. The chain employs TRBV10-3 and TRBJ1-2; D may be TRBD1 (6 bases). Sample: PBMCs. The sequence was collected from a man aged 18 to 35 in good health and CMV-seronegative. The CDR3 nucleotides read TGTGCCACTCAGGGGTCCACCCCACTCTATGGCTACACCTTC. Protein product: CATQGSTPLYGYTF.